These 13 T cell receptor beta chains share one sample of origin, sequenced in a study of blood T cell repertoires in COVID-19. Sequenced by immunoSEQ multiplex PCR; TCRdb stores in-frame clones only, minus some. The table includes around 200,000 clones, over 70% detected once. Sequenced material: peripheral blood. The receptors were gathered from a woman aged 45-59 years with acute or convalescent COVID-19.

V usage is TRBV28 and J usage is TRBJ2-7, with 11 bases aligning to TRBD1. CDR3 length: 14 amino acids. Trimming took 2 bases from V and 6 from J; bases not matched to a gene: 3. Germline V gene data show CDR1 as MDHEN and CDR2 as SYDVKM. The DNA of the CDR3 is TGTGCCAGCAGTTTAGGGACAGGGGGACGCGAGCAGTACTTC. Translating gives CASSLGTGGREQYF.

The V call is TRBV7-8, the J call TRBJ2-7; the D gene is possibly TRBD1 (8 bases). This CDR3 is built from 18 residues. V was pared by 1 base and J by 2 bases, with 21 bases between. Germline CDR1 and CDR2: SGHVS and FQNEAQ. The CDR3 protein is CASSLGLSSGTGAYEQYF. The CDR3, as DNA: TGTGCCAGCAGCTTAGGATTATCGAGCGGGACAGGAGCCTACGAGCAGTACTTC. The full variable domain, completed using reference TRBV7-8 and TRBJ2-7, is GAGVSQSPRYKVAKRGQDVALRCDPISGHVSLFWYQQALGQGPEFLTYFQNEAQLDKSGLPSDRFFAERPEGSVSTLKIQRTQQEDSAVYLCASSLGLSSGTGAYEQYFGPGTRLTVT.

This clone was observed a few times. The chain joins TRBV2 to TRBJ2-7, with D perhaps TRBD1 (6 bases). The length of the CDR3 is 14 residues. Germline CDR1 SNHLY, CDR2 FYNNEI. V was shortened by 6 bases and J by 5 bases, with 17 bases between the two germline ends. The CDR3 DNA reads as TGTGCCAGCAGCCCTTTACAGGGAAGCAACGAGCAGTACTTC. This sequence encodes CASSPLQGSNEQYF.

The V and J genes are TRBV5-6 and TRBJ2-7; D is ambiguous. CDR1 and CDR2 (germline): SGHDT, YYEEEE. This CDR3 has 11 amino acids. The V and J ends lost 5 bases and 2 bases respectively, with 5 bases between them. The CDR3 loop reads CASRGPYEQYF. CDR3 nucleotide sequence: TGTGCCAGCAGGGGCCCCTACGAGCAGTACTTC.

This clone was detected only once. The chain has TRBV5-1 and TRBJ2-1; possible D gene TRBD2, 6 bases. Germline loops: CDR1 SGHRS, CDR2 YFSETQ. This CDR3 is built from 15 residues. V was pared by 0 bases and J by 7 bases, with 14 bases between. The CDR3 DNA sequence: TGCGCCAGCAGCTTGGCCCCCGGGGGAAGAAATGAGCAGTTCTTC. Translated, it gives CASSLAPGGRNEQFF.

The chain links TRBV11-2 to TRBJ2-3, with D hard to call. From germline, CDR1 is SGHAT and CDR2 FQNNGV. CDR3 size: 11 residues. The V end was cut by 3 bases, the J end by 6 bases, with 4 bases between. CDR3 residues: CASSLEDTQYF. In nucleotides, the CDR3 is TGTGCCAGCAGCTTGGAGGATACGCAGTATTTT.

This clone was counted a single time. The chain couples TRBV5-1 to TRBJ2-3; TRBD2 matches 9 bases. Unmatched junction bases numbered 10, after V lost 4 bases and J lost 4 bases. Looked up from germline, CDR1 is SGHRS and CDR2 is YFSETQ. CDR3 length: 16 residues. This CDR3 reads CASSRLGGRGSDTQYF. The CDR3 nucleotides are TGCGCCAGCAGCCGATTGGGCGGGAGGGGCTCAGATACGCAGTATTTT.

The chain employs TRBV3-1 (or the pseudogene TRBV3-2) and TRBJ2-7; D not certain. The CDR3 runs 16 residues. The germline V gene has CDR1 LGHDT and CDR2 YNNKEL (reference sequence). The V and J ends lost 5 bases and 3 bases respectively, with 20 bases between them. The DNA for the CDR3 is TGTGCCAGCAGCTCAGACTCACCCAAACCTGTCTACGAGCAGTACTTC. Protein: CASSSDSPKPVYEQYF.

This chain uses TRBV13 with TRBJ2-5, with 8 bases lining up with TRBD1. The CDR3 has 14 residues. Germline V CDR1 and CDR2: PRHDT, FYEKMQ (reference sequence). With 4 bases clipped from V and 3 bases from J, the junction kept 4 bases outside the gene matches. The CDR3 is CASSSPGQEETQYF. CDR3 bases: TGTGCCAGCAGCTCCCCGGGACAGGAAGAGACCCAGTACTTC. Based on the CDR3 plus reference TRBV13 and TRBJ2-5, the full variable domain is AAGVIQSPRHLIKEKRETATLKCYPIPRHDTVYWYQQGPGQDPQFLISFYEKMQSDKGSIPDRFSAQQFSDYHSELNMSSLELGDSALYFCASSSPGQEETQYFGPGTRLLVL.

CDR3 coding DNA: TGTGCCACCACGAGGATATCCTACGAGCAGTACTTC. Translating it yields CATTRISYEQYF. V usage is TRBV6-5 and J usage is TRBJ2-7; D not certain. CDR1 and CDR2 from the germline V gene are MNHEY and SVGAGI. V lost 10 bases to trimming and J lost 1 base, with 11 bases between them. CDR3 size: 12 residues.

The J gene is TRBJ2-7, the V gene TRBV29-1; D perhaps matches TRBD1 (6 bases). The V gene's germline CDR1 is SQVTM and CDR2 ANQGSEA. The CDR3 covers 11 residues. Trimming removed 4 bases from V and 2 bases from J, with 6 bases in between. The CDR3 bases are TGCAGCGTTGGGACAGCCTACGAGCAGTACTTC. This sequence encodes CSVGTAYEQYF.

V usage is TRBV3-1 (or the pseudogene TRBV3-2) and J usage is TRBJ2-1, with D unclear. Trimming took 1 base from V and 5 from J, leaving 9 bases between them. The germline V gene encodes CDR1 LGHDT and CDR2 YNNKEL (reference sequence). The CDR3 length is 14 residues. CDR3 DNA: TGTGCCAGCAGCCAAGGGCCCGTACACAATGAGCAGTTCTTC. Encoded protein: CASSQGPVHNEQFF.

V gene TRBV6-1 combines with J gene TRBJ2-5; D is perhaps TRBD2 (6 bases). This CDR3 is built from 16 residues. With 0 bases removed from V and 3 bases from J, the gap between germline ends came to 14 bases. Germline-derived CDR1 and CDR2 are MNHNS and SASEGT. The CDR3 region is CASSEALGGWEETQYF. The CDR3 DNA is TGTGCCAGCAGTGAAGCGCTGGGGGGTTGGGAAGAGACCCAGTACTTC.